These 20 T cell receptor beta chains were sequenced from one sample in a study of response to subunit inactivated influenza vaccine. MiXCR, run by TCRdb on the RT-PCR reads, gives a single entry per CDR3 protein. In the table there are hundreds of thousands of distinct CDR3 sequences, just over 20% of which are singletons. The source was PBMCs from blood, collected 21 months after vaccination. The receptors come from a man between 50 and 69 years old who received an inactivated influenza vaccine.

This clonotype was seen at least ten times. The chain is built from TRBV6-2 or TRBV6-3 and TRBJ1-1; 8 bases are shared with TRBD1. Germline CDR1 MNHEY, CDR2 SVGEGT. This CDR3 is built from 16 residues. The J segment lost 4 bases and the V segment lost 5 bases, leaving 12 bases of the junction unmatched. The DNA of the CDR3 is TGTGCCAGCAGTAGGAGGACAGGGTGGAGTAGCACTGAAGCTTTCTTT. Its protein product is CASSRRTGWSSTEAFF.

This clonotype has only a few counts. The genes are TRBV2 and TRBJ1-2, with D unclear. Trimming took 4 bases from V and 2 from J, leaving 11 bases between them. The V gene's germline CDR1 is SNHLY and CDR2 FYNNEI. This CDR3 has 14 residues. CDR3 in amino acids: CASSVDIGNYGYTF. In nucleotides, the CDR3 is TGTGCCAGCAGTGTCGATATTGGGAACTATGGCTACACCTTC.

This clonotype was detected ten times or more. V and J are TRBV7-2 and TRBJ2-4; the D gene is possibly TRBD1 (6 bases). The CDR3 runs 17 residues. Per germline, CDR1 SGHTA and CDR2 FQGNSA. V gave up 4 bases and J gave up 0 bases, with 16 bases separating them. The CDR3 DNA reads TGTGCCAGCAGCTCCTTTAGGACAGTACTAGCCAAAAACATTCAGTACTTC. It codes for CASSSFRTVLAKNIQYF.

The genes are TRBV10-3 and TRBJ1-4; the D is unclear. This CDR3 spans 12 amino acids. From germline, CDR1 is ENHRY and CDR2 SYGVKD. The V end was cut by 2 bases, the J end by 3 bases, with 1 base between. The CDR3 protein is CAISEANEKLFF. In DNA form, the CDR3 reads TGTGCCATCAGTGAGGCTAATGAAAAACTGTTTTTT.

In DNA form, the CDR3 reads TGTGCCAGCAGCTTAGAATGGGGGTACGGTGAGCAGTTCTTC. Translation gives CASSLEWGYGEQFF. The chain carries TRBV11-2 and TRBJ2-1, with D tentatively TRBD1 or TRBD2 (5 bases each). V lost 0 bases and J 9 bases, leaving 12 bases between the germline ends. The CDR3 totals 14 residues. Germline assignment: CDR1 SGHAT and CDR2 FQNNGV.

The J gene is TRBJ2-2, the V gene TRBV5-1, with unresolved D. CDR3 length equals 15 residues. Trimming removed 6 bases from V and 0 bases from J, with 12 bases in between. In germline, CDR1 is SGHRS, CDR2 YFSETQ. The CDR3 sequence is CASKKDNANTGELFF. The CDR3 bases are TGCGCCAGCAAGAAAGACAACGCGAACACCGGGGAGCTGTTTTTT.

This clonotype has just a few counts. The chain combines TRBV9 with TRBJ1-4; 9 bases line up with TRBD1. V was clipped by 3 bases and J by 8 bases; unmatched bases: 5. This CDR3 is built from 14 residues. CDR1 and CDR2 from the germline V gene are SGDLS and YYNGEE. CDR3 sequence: CASSAGQGWEKLFF. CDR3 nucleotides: TGTGCCAGCAGCGCGGGACAGGGATGGGAAAAACTGTTTTTT.

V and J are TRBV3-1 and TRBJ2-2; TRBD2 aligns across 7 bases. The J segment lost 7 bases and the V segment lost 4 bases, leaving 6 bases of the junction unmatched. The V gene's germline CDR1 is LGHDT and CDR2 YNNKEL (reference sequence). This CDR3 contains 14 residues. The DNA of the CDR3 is TGTGCCAGCAGCCCGCTCAGGGAGGGCGGGGAGCTGTTTTTT. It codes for CASSPLREGGELFF.

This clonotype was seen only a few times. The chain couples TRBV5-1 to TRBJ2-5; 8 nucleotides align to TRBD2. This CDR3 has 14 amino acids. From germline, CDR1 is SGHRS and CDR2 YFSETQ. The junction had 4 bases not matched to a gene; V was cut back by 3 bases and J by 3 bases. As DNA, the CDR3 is TGCGCCAGCAGCTCGGGACTAGAGAAAGAGACCCAGTACTTC. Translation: CASSSGLEKETQYF.

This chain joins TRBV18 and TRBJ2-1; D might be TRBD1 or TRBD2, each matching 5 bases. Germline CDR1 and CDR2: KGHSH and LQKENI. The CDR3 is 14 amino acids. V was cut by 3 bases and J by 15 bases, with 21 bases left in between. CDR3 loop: CASSPGETPGPRFF. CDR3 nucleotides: TGTGCCAGCTCACCGGGGGAAACACCGGGCCCCCGGTTCTTC.

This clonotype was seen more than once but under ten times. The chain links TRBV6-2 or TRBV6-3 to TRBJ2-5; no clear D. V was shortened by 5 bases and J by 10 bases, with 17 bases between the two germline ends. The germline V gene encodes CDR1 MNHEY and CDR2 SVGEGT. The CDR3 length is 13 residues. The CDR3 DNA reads TGTGCCAGCAGTCACCCTCACGTTGATGACCAGTACTTC. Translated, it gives CASSHPHVDDQYF.

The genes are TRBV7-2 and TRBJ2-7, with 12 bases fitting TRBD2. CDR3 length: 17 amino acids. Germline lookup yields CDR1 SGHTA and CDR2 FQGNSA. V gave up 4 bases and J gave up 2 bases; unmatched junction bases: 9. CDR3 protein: CASSWGTSGRQTYEQYF. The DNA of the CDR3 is TGTGCCAGCAGCTGGGGAACTAGCGGGAGGCAAACCTACGAGCAGTACTTC.

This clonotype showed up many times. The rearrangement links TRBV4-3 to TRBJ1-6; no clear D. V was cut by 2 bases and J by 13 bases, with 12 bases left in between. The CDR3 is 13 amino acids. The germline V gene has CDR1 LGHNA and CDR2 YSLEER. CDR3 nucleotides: TGCGCCAGCAGCCAACAGGACGGTTCCCCCCTCCACTTT. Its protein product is CASSQQDGSPLHF.

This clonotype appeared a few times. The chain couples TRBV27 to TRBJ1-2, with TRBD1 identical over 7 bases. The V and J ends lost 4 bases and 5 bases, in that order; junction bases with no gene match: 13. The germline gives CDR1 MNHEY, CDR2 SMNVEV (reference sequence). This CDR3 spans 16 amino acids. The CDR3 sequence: CASSSLAGQREYGYTF. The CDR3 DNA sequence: TGTGCCAGCAGTTCACTGGCGGGACAGCGAGAGTATGGCTACACCTTC.

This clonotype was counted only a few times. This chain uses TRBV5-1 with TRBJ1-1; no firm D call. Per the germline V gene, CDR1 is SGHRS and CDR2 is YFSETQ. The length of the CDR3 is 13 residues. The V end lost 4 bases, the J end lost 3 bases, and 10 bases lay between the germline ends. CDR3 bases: TGCGCCAGCAGCGCCATCCCGGACACTGAAGCTTTCTTT. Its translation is CASSAIPDTEAFF. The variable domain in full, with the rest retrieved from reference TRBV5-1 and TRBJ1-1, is KAGVTQTPRYLIKTRGQQVTLSCSPISGHRSVSWYQQTPGQGLQFLFEYFSETQRNKGNFPGRFSGRQFSNSRSEMNVSTLELGDSALYLCASSAIPDTEAFFGQGTRLTVV.

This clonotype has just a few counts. CDR3 DNA sequence: TGTGCCAGCACCCGGGGGAGCGCCAACTCTGGAAACACCATATATTTT. As protein: CASTRGSANSGNTIYF. The chain combines TRBV3-1 with TRBJ1-3; tentative D call: TRBD1 (5 bases). Germline V gives CDR1 LGHDT, CDR2 YNNKEL (reference sequence). The germline V and J ends were trimmed by 7 bases and 0 bases, with 16 bases remaining between them. The CDR3 sequence is 16 residues long. The variable domain in full, with the rest retrieved from reference TRBV3-1 and TRBJ1-3, is DTAVSQTPKYLVTQMGNDKSIKCEQNLGHDTMYWYKQDSKKFLKIMFSYNNKELIINETVPNRFSPKSPDKAHLNLHINSLELGDSAVYFCASTRGSANSGNTIYFGEGSWLTVV.

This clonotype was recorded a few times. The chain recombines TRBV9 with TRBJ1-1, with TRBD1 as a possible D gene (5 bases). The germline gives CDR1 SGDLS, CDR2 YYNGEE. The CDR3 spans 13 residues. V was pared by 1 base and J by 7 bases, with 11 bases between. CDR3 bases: TGTGCCAGCAGCGTAACCGGGACGGATGAAGCTTTCTTT. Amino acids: CASSVTGTDEAFF.

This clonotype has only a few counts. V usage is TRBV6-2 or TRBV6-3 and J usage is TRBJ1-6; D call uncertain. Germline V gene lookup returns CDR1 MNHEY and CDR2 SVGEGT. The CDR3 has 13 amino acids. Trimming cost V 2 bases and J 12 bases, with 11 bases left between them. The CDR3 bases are TGTGCCAGCAGTTACGCCCCCGAGGGACCCCTCCACTTT. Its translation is CASSYAPEGPLHF.

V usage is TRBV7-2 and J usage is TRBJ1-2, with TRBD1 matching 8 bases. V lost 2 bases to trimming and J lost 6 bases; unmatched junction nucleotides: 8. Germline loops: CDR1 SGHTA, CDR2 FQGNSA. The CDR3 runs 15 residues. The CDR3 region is CASSLQDREIDGYTF. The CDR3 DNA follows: TGTGCCAGCAGCTTACAGGACAGGGAAATAGATGGCTACACCTTC.

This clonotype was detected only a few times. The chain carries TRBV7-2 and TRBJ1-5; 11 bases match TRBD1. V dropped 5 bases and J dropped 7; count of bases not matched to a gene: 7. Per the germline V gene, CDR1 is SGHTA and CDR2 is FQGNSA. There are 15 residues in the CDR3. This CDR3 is CASSPGGQGGQPQHF. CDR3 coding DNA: TGTGCCAGCAGCCCAGGGGGACAGGGGGGCCAGCCCCAGCATTTT.